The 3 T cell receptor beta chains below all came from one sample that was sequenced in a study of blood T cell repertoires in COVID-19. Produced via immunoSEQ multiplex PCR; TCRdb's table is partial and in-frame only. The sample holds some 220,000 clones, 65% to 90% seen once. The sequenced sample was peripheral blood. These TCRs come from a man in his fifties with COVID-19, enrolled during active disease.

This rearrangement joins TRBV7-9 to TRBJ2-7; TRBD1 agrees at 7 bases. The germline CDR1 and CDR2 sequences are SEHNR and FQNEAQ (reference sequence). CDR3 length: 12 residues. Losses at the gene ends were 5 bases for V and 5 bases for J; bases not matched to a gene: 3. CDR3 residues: CASSQTGHEQYF. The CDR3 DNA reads TGTGCCAGCAGCCAGACAGGGCACGAGCAGTACTTC.

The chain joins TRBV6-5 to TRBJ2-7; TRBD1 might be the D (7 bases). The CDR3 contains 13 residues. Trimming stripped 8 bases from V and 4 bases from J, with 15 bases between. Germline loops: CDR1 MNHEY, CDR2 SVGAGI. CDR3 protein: CASGGGLKYEQYF. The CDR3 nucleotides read TGTGCCAGCGGAGGGGGCCTCAAGTACGAGCAGTACTTC.

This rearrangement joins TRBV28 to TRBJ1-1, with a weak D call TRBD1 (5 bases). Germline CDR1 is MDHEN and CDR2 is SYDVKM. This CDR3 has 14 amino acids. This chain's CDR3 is CAWAGTREGAEAFF. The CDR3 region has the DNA TGTGCTTGGGCCGGAACCAGGGAAGGGGCTGAAGCTTTCTTT.